This passage covers 26 T cell receptor beta chains from one sample sequenced in a study of cytomegalovirus exposure and HLA in healthy donors. The PCR had 60 Vbeta and 13 Jbeta primers. TCRdb's table, derived via immunoSEQ multiplex PCR, lists solely in-frame clones and lacks some. The sample has some 120,000 clones, around three quarters seen once. The sample was PBMCs. These receptors were collected from a female donor in good health and CMV-seronegative.

This clone was recorded once. This chain links TRBV7-3 with TRBJ2-7; D remains unclear. Trimming removed 2 bases at V and 0 bases at J, with 11 bases between. CDR3 length: 15 residues. The V gene's germline CDR1 is SGHTA and CDR2 FQGTGA. The CDR3 sequence is CASSLGPSNSYEQYF. As DNA, the CDR3 is TGTGCCAGCAGCTTAGGGCCCTCGAACTCCTACGAGCAGTACTTC.

This chain connects TRBV19 to TRBJ2-5; 7 bases fit TRBD1. V lost 10 bases and J lost 5; bases outside the gene matches: 10. The germline gives CDR1 LNHDA, CDR2 SQIVND (reference sequence). CDR3 length: 13 amino acids. CDR3 residues: CATSDRPAETQYF. CDR3 DNA: TGTGCCACTTCGGACAGGCCTGCGGAGACCCAGTACTTC. Full variable domain (outside the CDR3, taken from reference TRBV19 and TRBJ2-5): DGGITQSPKYLFRKEGQNVTLSCEQNLNHDAMYWYRQDPGQGLRLIYYSQIVNDFQKGDIAEGYSVSREKKESFPLTVTSAQKNPTAFYLCATSDRPAETQYFGPGTRLLVL.

This chain joins TRBV27 and TRBJ2-7, with D perhaps TRBD2 (7 bases). The V end was cut by 3 bases, the J end by 5 bases, with 14 bases between. Germline CDR1 reads MNHEY; CDR2 reads SMNVEV (reference sequence). The CDR3 has 14 residues. This CDR3 is CASSLTSGTNEQYF. The DNA for the CDR3 is TGTGCCAGCAGTTTGACGAGCGGGACAAACGAGCAGTACTTC.

This CDR3 reads CAIAGSSYNEQFF. The DNA of the CDR3 is TGTGCCATAGCCGGGAGCTCCTACAATGAGCAGTTCTTC. The chain carries TRBV10-3 and TRBJ2-1; tentatively, D is TRBD2 (6 bases). Germline-derived CDR1 and CDR2 are ENHRY and SYGVKD. V shed 9 bases and J shed 0 bases, with 9 bases lying between them. The CDR3 is 13 residues long.

The J gene is TRBJ2-7, the V gene TRBV4-1; perhaps TRBD2 as D (5 bases). The CDR3 is 13 amino acids. The germline V and J ends were trimmed by 4 bases and 6 bases, with 13 bases remaining between them. Germline V gene sequence: CDR1 MGHRA, CDR2 YSYEKL. In DNA form, the CDR3 reads TGCGCCAGCAGCCCGGCGCGGACTTCCGAGCAGTACTTC. Its translation: CASSPARTSEQYF.

This sequence joins TRBV2 and TRBJ1-2; D may be TRBD1 (6 bases). Germline V gene data show CDR1 as SNHLY and CDR2 as FYNNEI. V lost 5 bases and J 4 bases, leaving 20 bases between the germline ends. CDR3 size: 16 residues. Here the CDR3 reads CASSSQPTGHSYGYTF. DNA for the CDR3: TGTGCCAGCAGTTCCCAACCGACAGGCCACTCCTATGGCTACACCTTC. Full variable domain (remainder filled in from reference TRBV2 and TRBJ1-2): EPEVTQTPSHQVTQMGQEVILRCVPISNHLYFYWYRQILGQKVEFLVSFYNNEISEKSEIFDDQFSVERPDGSNFTLKIRSTKLEDSAMYFCASSSQPTGHSYGYTFGSGTRLTVV.

The chain uses TRBV5-1 and TRBJ1-2; TRBD1 aligns across 8 bases. The ends lost 2 bases at V and 4 bases at J; junction bases unmatched: 7. The CDR3 spans 15 residues. Looked up from germline, CDR1 is SGHRS and CDR2 is YFSETQ. CDR3 DNA: TGCGCCAGCAGCTTAGAGACAGGGGAGTTCTATGGCTACACCTTC. Translation: CASSLETGEFYGYTF.

The chain employs TRBV29-1 and TRBJ2-3; 7 positions match TRBD2. Germline V CDR1 and CDR2: SQVTM, ANQGSEA. This CDR3 contains 15 residues. The J segment lost 1 base and the V segment lost 1 base, leaving 5 bases of the junction unmatched. CDR3 amino acids: CSVEGGGLRTDTQYF. The CDR3 region has the DNA TGCAGCGTTGAAGGGGGGGGACTTCGCACAGATACGCAGTATTTT.

This clone was found a few times. The chain recombines TRBV15 with TRBJ1-6, with D unresolved. Germline V gene lookup returns CDR1 LNHNV and CDR2 YYDKDF (reference sequence). The CDR3 runs to 18 residues. V lost 1 base and J 3 bases, leaving 16 bases between the germline ends. The CDR3 sequence: CATSRVFSGESYNSPLHF. CDR3 coding DNA: TGTGCCACCAGCAGAGTTTTTAGCGGGGAAAGCTATAATTCACCCCTCCACTTT.

This clone was counted a single time. The CDR3 DNA sequence: TGCGCCAGCAGCTTGGAGGGGACTAGAGCCACAGATACGCAGTATTTT. As protein: CASSLEGTRATDTQYF. V and J are TRBV5-1 and TRBJ2-3; 8 nucleotides line up with TRBD2. The CDR3 sequence is 16 residues long. Germline V CDR1 and CDR2: SGHRS, YFSETQ. Trimming at V came to 0 bases and at J to 2 bases, leaving 5 bases not matched to a gene. Full variable domain (outside the CDR3, taken from reference TRBV5-1 and TRBJ2-3): KAGVTQTPRYLIKTRGQQVTLSCSPISGHRSVSWYQQTPGQGLQFLFEYFSETQRNKGNFPGRFSGRQFSNSRSEMNVSTLELGDSALYLCASSLEGTRATDTQYFGPGTRLTVL.

J is TRBJ2-5 and V is TRBV9, with D maybe TRBD1 (6 bases). The CDR3 totals 15 residues. V was cut by 3 bases and J by 5 bases, with 17 bases left in between. Germline assignment: CDR1 SGDLS and CDR2 YYNGEE. This CDR3 reads CASSDTGLWRETQYF. CDR3 nucleotides: TGTGCCAGCAGCGATACAGGGTTGTGGAGGGAGACCCAGTACTTC.

The V call is TRBV28, the J call TRBJ2-3, with 7 positions matching TRBD2. The CDR3 sequence is 11 residues long. Germline V gene sequence: CDR1 MDHEN, CDR2 SYDVKM. With V trimmed by 5 bases and J by 15 bases, 8 bases remained unmatched. The CDR3 loop is CASSLQSGTYF. The DNA of the CDR3 is TGTGCCAGCAGTCTTCAAAGCGGGACCTATTTT.

This clone was picked up a small number of times. The chain combines TRBV4-2 with TRBJ2-2, with 8 bases aligning to TRBD1. The ends lost 4 bases at V and 6 bases at J; junction bases unmatched: 7. The CDR3 is 15 amino acids. Germline CDR1 LGHNA, CDR2 YNFKEQ. CDR3 DNA sequence: TGTGCCAGCAGCCCCGGACAGGGTCAGGCCGGGGAGCTGTTTTTT. Protein: CASSPGQGQAGELFF.

This CDR3 is CASKDRGNEKLFF. The CDR3 region has the DNA TGTGCCTCCAAGGACAGGGGAAATGAAAAACTGTTTTTT. This sequence joins TRBV30 and TRBJ1-4, with TRBD1 identical over 9 bases. The CDR3 runs to 13 residues. V lost 7 bases, J lost 5 bases, and 5 bases stayed unmatched. Germline V gives CDR1 GTSNPN, CDR2 SVGIG (reference sequence). The entire variable domain, with the rest obtained from reference TRBV30 and TRBJ1-4, is as follows: SQTIHQWPATLVQPVGSPLSLECTVEGTSNPNLYWYRQAAGRGLQLLFYSVGIGQISSEVPQNLSASRPQDRQFILSSKKLLLSDSGFYLCASKDRGNEKLFFGSGTQLSVL.

The CDR3 region is CASRAAGSVGYTF. DNA for the CDR3: TGTGCCAGCAGGGCAGCAGGGTCGGTCGGCTACACCTTC. The V and J genes are TRBV7-2 and TRBJ1-2; TRBD1 might be the D (5 bases). Germline V gene data show CDR1 as SGHTA and CDR2 as FQGNSA. Trimming pared 6 bases from V and 8 bases from J, leaving 16 bases between. There are 13 residues in the CDR3.

Here the CDR3 DNA reads TGTGCCAGTAGTATAGTTGTCGGGGGAACTAACTATGGCTACACCTTC. It specifies CASSIVVGGTNYGYTF. The V gene is TRBV19, the J gene TRBJ1-2; tentatively, D is TRBD1 (5 bases). V gave up 1 base and J gave up 0 bases, with 12 bases separating them. Germline loops: CDR1 LNHDA, CDR2 SQIVND (reference sequence). The length of the CDR3 is 16 residues.

The chain links TRBV28 to TRBJ2-5, with 8 bases identical to TRBD2. Germline V lookup: CDR1 MDHEN, CDR2 SYDVKM. The CDR3 contains 13 residues. J lost 4 bases, V lost 8 bases, and 6 bases had no gene match. The CDR3 protein is CASVGGAGETQYF. The DNA of the CDR3 is TGTGCCAGCGTCGGGGGGGCGGGAGAGACCCAGTACTTC. The variable domain in full, with the rest retrieved from reference TRBV28 and TRBJ2-5, is DVKVTQSSRYLVKRTGEKVFLECVQDMDHENMFWYRQDPGLGLRLIYFSYDVKMKEKGDIPEGYSVSREKKERFSLILESASTNQTSMYLCASVGGAGETQYFGPGTRLLVL.

This clone was counted between two and nine times. The chain combines TRBV7-9 with TRBJ1-1; TRBD1 matches 11 bases. V was pared by 5 bases and J by 10 bases, with 12 bases of the junction left unmatched. The CDR3 totals 15 residues. Germline loops: CDR1 SEHNR, CDR2 FQNEAQ (reference sequence). DNA for the CDR3: TGTGCCAGCAGCCCCCAAGGAGGACAGGGGGCAAGAGCTTTCTTT. This codes for CASSPQGGQGARAFF.

The J gene is TRBJ1-5, the V gene TRBV27, with 7 bases aligning to TRBD1. This CDR3 contains 19 residues. V was clipped by 0 bases and J by 0 bases; unmatched bases: 11. Germline V gene sequence: CDR1 MNHEY, CDR2 SMNVEV (reference sequence). CDR3 in amino acids: CASSLSDREGGNSNQPQHF. The CDR3 DNA sequence: TGTGCCAGCAGTTTATCCGACAGGGAAGGAGGTAATAGCAATCAGCCCCAGCATTTT.

V is TRBV9 and J is TRBJ1-1; 7 positions agree with TRBD1. Looked up from germline, CDR1 is SGDLS and CDR2 is YYNGEE. This CDR3 comprises 14 residues. Trimming took 3 bases from V and 4 from J; bases not matched to a gene: 6. The CDR3 coding sequence is TGTGCCAGCAGCGCTACAGGGGTCGGCACTGAAGCTTTCTTT. Translating it yields CASSATGVGTEAFF. Supplemented by reference TRBV9 and TRBJ1-1, the full variable domain reads DSGVTQTPKHLITATGQRVTLRCSPRSGDLSVYWYQQSLDQGLQFLIQYYNGEERAKGNILERFSAQQFPDLHSELNLSSLELGDSALYFCASSATGVGTEAFFGQGTRLTVV.

The rearrangement links TRBV11-2 to TRBJ2-3, with 9 bases identical to TRBD2. In germline, CDR1 is SGHAT, CDR2 FQNNGV. V lost 5 bases to trimming and J lost 10 bases; unmatched junction nucleotides: 10. The CDR3 contains 14 residues. For the CDR3, the DNA is TGTGCCAGCAGCCCCCTAGGGACTAGCTGGGCGCAGTATTTT. Translated, it gives CASSPLGTSWAQYF.

This chain links TRBV5-1 with TRBJ1-2; the match to TRBD1 covers 9 bases. Germline loops: CDR1 SGHRS, CDR2 YFSETQ. The CDR3 is 17 residues long. V lost 3 bases and J lost 4; bases outside the gene matches: 13. The CDR3 region is CASSSDRDRASVYGYTF. In DNA, the CDR3 is TGCGCCAGCAGCTCAGACCGGGACAGGGCGTCCGTCTATGGCTACACCTTC.

The chain combines TRBV19 with TRBJ1-5; possibly TRBD1 for D (5 bases). The CDR3 has 15 amino acids. Germline V lookup: CDR1 LNHDA, CDR2 SQIVND (reference sequence). V lost 6 bases to trimming and J lost 4 bases, with 16 bases between them. Written as DNA, the CDR3 is TGTGCCAGTAGCTCCTCCGGGGGGTGGAATCAGCCCCAGCATTTT. Translated: CASSSSGGWNQPQHF. The full variable domain, with the rest looked up from reference TRBV19 and TRBJ1-5, is DGGITQSPKYLFRKEGQNVTLSCEQNLNHDAMYWYRQDPGQGLRLIYYSQIVNDFQKGDIAEGYSVSREKKESFPLTVTSAQKNPTAFYLCASSSSGGWNQPQHFGDGTRLSIL.

The V gene is TRBV10-1, the J gene TRBJ2-2; no clear D. The CDR3 has 12 residues. Germline CDR1 reads WNHNN; CDR2 reads SYGVQD (reference sequence). Trimming removed 6 bases from V and 8 bases from J, with 10 bases in between. CDR3 nucleotide sequence: TGCGCCAGCAGGTCATTTTTGGGGGAGCTGTTTTTT. This sequence encodes CASRSFLGELFF.

CDR3 in DNA: TGTGCCAGCAGCGCTGCCCGGACAGGGGATAATCAGCCCCAGCATTTT. Its translation is CASSAARTGDNQPQHF. The chain couples TRBV2 to TRBJ1-5; 9 bases map to TRBD1. Trimming took 6 bases from V and 4 from J; bases not matched to a gene: 10. Germline loops: CDR1 SNHLY, CDR2 FYNNEI. CDR3 length: 16 residues.

The V call is TRBV30, the J call TRBJ1-2, with 9 bases that match TRBD1. The trim removed 1 base at V and 8 bases at J, leaving 5 bases unmatched. The germline gives CDR1 GTSNPN, CDR2 SVGIG (reference sequence). The CDR3 totals 13 residues. The CDR3 is CAWSADRGRGYTF. In nucleotides, the CDR3 is TGTGCCTGGAGTGCGGACAGGGGCAGGGGCTACACCTTC.